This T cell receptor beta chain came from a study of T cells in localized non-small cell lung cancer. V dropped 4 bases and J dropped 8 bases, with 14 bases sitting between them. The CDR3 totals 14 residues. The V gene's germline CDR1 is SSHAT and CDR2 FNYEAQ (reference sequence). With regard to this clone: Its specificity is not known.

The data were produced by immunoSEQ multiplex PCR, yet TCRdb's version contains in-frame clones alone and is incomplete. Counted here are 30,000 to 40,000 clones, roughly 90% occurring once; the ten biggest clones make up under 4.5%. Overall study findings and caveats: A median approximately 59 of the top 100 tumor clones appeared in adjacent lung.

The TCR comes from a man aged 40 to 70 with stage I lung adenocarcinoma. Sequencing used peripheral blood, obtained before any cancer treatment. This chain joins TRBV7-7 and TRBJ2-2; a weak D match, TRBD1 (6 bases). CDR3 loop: CASSSITGSGELFF. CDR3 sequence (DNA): TGTGCCAGCAGCTCCATTACAGGGTCGGGGGAGCTGTTTTTT.